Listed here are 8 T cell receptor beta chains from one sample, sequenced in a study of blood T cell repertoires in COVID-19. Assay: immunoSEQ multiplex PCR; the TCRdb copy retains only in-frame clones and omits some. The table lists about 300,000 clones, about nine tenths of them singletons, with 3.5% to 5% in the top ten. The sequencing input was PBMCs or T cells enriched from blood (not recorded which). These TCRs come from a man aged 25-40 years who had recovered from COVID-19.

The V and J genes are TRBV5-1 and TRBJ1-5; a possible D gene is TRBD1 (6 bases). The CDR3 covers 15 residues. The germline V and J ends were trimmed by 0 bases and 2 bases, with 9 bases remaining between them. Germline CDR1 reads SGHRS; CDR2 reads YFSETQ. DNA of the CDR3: TGCGCCAGCAGCTTGGTTTCAGGGGGCAATCAGCCCCAGCATTTT. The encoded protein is CASSLVSGGNQPQHF.

CDR3 sequence reads: CASSEGGPEQFF. The CDR3 region has the DNA TGTGCCAGCAGCGAGGGGGGGCCGGAGCAGTTCTTC. V usage is TRBV9 and J usage is TRBJ2-1, with D possibly being TRBD2 (7 bases). Germline CDR1 SGDLS, CDR2 YYNGEE. CDR3 length: 12 residues. V was trimmed by 3 bases and J by 10 bases, leaving 11 bases between them. Together with reference TRBV9 and TRBJ2-1, the CDR3 gives the full variable domain: DSGVTQTPKHLITATGQRVTLRCSPRSGDLSVYWYQQSLDQGLQFLIQYYNGEERAKGNILERFSAQQFPDLHSELNLSSLELGDSALYFCASSEGGPEQFFGPGTRLTVL.

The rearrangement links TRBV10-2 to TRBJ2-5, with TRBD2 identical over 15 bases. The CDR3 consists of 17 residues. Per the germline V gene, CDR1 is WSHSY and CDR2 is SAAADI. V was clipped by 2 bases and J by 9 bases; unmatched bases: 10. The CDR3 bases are TGCGCCAGCAGTGAGGGCAGGACTAGCGGGGGGGGTGAGGCCCAGTACTTC. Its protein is CASSEGRTSGGGEAQYF.

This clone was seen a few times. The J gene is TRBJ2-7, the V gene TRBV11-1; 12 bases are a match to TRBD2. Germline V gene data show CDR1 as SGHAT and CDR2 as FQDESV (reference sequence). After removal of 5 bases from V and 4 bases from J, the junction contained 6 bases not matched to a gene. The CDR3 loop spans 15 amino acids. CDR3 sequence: CASSETGTSGYEQYF. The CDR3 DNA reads TGTGCCAGCAGCGAGACCGGGACTAGCGGGTACGAGCAGTACTTC.

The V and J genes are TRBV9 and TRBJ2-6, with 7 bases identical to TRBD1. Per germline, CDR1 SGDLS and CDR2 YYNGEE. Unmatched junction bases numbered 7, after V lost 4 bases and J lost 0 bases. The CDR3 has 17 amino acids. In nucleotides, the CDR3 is TGTGCCAGCAGCACGGAACAGGGGCTCTCTGGGGCCAACGTCCTGACTTTC. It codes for CASSTEQGLSGANVLTF.

Here the CDR3 reads CASSPDGTGELFF. CDR3 in DNA: TGTGCCAGCTCACCAGACGGGACCGGGGAGCTGTTTTTT. The genes are TRBV18 and TRBJ2-2; D gene unclear. Germline V gives CDR1 KGHSH, CDR2 LQKENI. Trimming stripped 2 bases from V and 5 bases from J, with 6 bases between. The CDR3 has 13 residues.

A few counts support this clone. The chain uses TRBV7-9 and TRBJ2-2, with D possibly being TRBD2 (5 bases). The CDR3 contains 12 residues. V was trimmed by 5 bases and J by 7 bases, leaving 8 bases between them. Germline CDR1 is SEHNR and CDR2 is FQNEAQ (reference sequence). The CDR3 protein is CASSKAGGELFF. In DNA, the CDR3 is TGTGCCAGCAGCAAGGCGGGCGGGGAGCTGTTTTTT.

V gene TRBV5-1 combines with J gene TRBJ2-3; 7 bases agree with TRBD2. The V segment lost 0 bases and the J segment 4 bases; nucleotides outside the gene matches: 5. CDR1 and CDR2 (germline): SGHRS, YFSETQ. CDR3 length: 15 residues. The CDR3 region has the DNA TGCGCCAGCAGCTTGGAGGGGAGGGCCCCAGATACGCAGTATTTT. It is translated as CASSLEGRAPDTQYF.